The sequence of this T cell receptor (beta chain) was determined in a study of T cells after yellow fever vaccination. Study overall: Any fraction with a low cell number was prepared using SMART-Seq v4 Ultra Low Input.

MiXCR was run by TCRdb on the 5' RACE reads, yielding one entry per CDR3 protein. Counted here are a few hundred thousand distinct CDR3 sequences, around a sixth occurring once; the ten biggest clones make up 15% to 20%. The CDR3 consists of 14 residues. Germline V gene data show CDR1 as SGHNT and CDR2 as YYREEE (reference sequence). Trimming removed 0 bases at V and 6 bases at J, with 10 bases between. Study-wide results and caveats: A weaker secondary response peaked on day 5, the primary on day 15.

As for this clonotype: Its antigen is currently unknown.

Source: PBMCs, taken less than 6 days after the first yellow fever vaccination. The chain employs TRBV5-4 and TRBJ2-1; D not resolved. This TCR derives from a young man who received the YFV17D yellow fever vaccine. CDR3 region: CASSLGGAVNEQFF. CDR3 nucleotide sequence: TGTGCCAGCAGCTTGGGGGGTGCAGTCAATGAGCAGTTCTTC.